This T cell receptor (beta chain) was documented in a study of breast tumors, draining lymph nodes, adjacent tissues. Study-wide points: Data only fit, rather than demonstrated, lymph node origin of most tumor T cells. Tumor repertoires ranked between lymph nodes and nontumor tissue in diversity, with V and J gene preferences. Data fit most tumor T cells coming from lymph node, expanding in tumor.

Details on this clonotype: The antigen is not known.

V was clipped by 6 bases and J by 7 bases; unmatched bases: 5. The CDR3 contains 12 residues. Germline-derived CDR1 and CDR2 are SEHNR and FQNEAQ (reference sequence). TCRdb independently ran MiXCR on the multiplex PCR reads; one entry per CDR3 protein. The table has some 14,000 distinct CDR3 sequences, roughly three fifths seen once. The sequencing input was tumor-adjacent breast tissue. The J gene is TRBJ1-2, the V gene TRBV7-9; TRBD1 agrees at 7 bases. This clonotype originated in a female donor with breast cancer. Some clones in this sample may be carry-over from other donors' samples. CDR3 in DNA: TGTGCCAGCAGAGTCACAGGGGTTGGCTACACCTTC. Protein: CASRVTGVGYTF.